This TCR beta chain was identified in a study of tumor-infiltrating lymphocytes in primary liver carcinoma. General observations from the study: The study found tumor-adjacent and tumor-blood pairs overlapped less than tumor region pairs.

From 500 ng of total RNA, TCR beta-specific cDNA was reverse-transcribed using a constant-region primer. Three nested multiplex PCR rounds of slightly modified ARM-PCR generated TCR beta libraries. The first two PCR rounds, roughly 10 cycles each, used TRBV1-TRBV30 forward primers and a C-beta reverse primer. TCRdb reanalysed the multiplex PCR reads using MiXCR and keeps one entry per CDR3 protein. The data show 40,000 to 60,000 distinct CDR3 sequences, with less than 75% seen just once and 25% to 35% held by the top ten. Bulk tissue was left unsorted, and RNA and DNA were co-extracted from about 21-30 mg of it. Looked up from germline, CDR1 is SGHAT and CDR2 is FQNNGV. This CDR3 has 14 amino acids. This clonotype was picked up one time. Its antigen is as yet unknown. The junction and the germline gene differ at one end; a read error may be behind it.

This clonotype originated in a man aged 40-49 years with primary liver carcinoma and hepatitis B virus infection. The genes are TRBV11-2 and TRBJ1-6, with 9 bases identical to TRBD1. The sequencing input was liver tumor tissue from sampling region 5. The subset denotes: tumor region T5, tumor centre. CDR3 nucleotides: TGTGCCAACATCTTACAGGGGGCGAATTCACCCCTCCACTTC. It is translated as CANILQGANSPLHF.